This section outlines one T cell receptor (beta chain) sequence together with its context. The specificity of this receptor is unknown. Base-call qualities are not available, and no considerably larger clone is one nucleotide away. This sample also contains other DNA sequences that code for the same CDR3. This record belongs to a study of beta chain features in type 1 diabetes (dated by TCRdb to the late 2010s). For the study in its entirety: Patients and healthy donors did not differ in mean age, gender distribution, total cell number or subset yield. Across all samples, approximately 98,000,000 sorted cells were examined, and cell number per subset correlated strongly with RNA yield. Whereas all 30 or so donors provided naive and central memory subsets, regulatory and stem cell-like memory subsets were isolated from just 8 patients and roughly 8 healthy donors. In the study, recently diagnosed type 1 diabetes patients and matched healthy donors were compared on the TCRB repertoires of their sorted circulating CD4+ T cell subsets. General conclusions and limits of the study: HLA sub-analyses involved small numbers of individuals, so any influence of HLA type on TCRB rearrangement remained unresolved. In all four CD4+ subsets, TCRB CDR3 length was moderately but significantly shorter in type 1 diabetes patients. Naive, central memory and regulatory TCRB repertoires appeared to be more similar among patients than among healthy donors. Because cDNA was sequenced instead of genomic DNA, highly expressing activated cells could be over-represented, though the groups showed no difference in activation or CD3 levels. Shorter templates might have been favored by PCR, but patient and control samples were amplified and corrected together, so both groups would have been affected equally by any skew. Patients with type 1 diabetes made fewer insertions and deleted more nucleotides at VDJ recombination sites, implying thymic rearrangement abnormalities.

The High Capacity cDNA Reverse Transcription Kit was used to reverse transcribe all of the isolated RNA, meaning that expressed TCRB transcripts were what got sequenced. Deep immunoSEQ sequencing was applied to naive, central memory and regulatory T cell samples, giving an average of roughly 3.6 million total reads per sample. Sorted cells were lysed in RLT buffer and RNA was extracted with DNase-treated RNeasy Micro or Mini kits, depending on cell number. To prevent cross-contamination, every cell subset was processed on its own, while patient and healthy donor samples were processed together. The immunoSEQ multiplex PCR was used to amplify TCRB sequences from cDNA, yielding 87-bp fragments that span the CDR3 region. Amplicons were sequenced on the Illumina HiSeq platform. Turning to the authors' computational methods: PCR bias was corrected computationally using synthetic template baselines, and reads within Hamming distance 2 were collapsed, with unmergeable singletons discarded. Reads were aligned against IMGT so that V, D and J genes, CDR3 length and insertions or deletions at six rearrangement sites could be assigned. Within each subset, clonotype counts were normalized to sorted cell number, and only after that were true diversity and Gini coefficients computed with the tcR R package. Repertoire sharing was quantified using the overlap coefficient calculated on TCRB nucleotide sequences. Out-of-frame TCRB sequences from naive cells were analyzed to stand in for the pre-selection repertoire. The clones in this table, taken by TCRdb from immuneACCESS, are in-frame only. Not every clone is retained; where verified, under half of the shortfall comes from an unresolved V gene, and the cause of the rest is unknown. The V and J calls and clone size were taken over from that table, and D and trimming were inferred from the DNA. The sample has nearly 700,000 clones on record, 10% to 15% of them singletons. Approximately 0.021% of the sample lies in the top ten.

The germline V gene supplies CDR1 MDHEN and CDR2 SYDVKM. The CDR3 sequence holds 12 residues, the cysteine and phenylalanine included. Left in the record is the CDR3 DNA by itself, 36 bases read in frame from the first base. Trimming costs V 1 base and J 6 bases, and their ends lie 5 bases apart. A single peripheral blood draw of approximately 120 mL on average was collected from each donor into heparinised tubes. Naive, central memory, regulatory and stem cell-like memory CD4+ T cells were sorted on a BD FACSAria II using a panel including CD45RO, CCR7, CD25, CD127, CD95 and CD27. Purity was above 95% for every sorted population. PBMCs were separated immediately by Lymphoprep density gradient centrifugation and were stained directly, without being cultured. So that batch effects would be minimized, each experiment stained and sorted samples in pairs, pairing one healthy donor with one patient.

The rearrangement joined TRBV28 to TRBJ2-3; the D gene assignment is ambiguous. The sequenced sample consisted of naive CD4+ T cells from blood. This specimen's cell subset or site label, interpreted: true naive CD4+ T cells. The receptor was isolated from a man aged 18 to 30 with type 1 diabetes. The CDR3 in this case is CASSLLWDTQYF. The nucleotide sequence is TGTGCCAGCAGTTTATTGTGGGATACGCAGTATTTT.